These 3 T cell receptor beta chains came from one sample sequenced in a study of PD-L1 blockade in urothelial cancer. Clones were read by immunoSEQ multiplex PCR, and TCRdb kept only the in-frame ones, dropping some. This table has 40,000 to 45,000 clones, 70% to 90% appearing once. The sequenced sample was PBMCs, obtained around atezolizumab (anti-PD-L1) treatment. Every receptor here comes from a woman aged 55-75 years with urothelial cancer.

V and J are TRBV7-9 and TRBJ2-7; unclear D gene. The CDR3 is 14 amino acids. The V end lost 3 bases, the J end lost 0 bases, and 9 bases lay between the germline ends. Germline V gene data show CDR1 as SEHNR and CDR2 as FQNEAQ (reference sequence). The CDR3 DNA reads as TGTGCCAGCAGCTTCTTGACTGGCTCCTACGAGCAGTACTTC. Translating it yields CASSFLTGSYEQYF.

The CDR3 loop is CASRPPGQGLSEAFF. For the CDR3, the DNA is TGCGCCAGCAGACCTCCGGGACAGGGATTGTCCGAAGCTTTCTTT. The V and J genes are TRBV5-1 and TRBJ1-1; TRBD1 agrees at 9 bases. This CDR3 is 15 amino acids long. Germline V lookup: CDR1 SGHRS, CDR2 YFSETQ. The junction had 13 bases not matched to a gene; V was cut back by 5 bases and J by 8 bases.

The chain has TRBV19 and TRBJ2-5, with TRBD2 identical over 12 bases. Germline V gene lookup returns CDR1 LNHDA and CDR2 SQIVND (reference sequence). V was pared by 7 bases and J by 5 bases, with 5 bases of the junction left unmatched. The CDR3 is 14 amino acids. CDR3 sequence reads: CASTASGRGETQYF. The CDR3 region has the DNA TGTGCCAGTACTGCTAGCGGGAGGGGGGAGACCCAGTACTTC.